This T cell receptor (beta chain) was sequenced during a study of Ad26.COV2.S vaccination and SARS-CoV-2 variants. The CDR3 consists of 9 residues. Germline V gene data show CDR1 as SGHKS and CDR2 as YYEKEE (reference sequence). Between the trimmed V and J ends, which lost 7 bases and 4 bases, there was a span of 2 bases. Assay used: immunoSEQ multiplex PCR; TCRdb lists only in-frame clones, some missing. The sample yields hundreds of thousands of clones, roughly 90% seen once. Regarding treatment: roughly 19 received Ad26.COV2.S at low or high dose, single or two shots; a few received placebo; per-sample allocation not given. Each sample was drawn 63 days after the first injection (of vaccine or placebo). Recruitment in Boston yielded a donor of adult age, 18-55 years. This vaccine is an Ad26 vector that expresses the Wuhan-strain SARS-CoV-2 spike.

Specimen: peripheral blood, collected in a trial of Ad26.COV2.S vaccine versus placebo. This clonotype originated in a person between 18 and 65 years old who received the Ad26.COV2.S COVID-19 vaccine or a placebo. The J gene is TRBJ2-5, the V gene TRBV5-5; D gene ambiguous. The DNA of the CDR3 is TGTGCCAGCGGAGAGACCCAGTACTTC. Translated, it gives CASGETQYF.